The 15 T cell receptor beta chains presented below share a single source sample, sequenced in a study of cytomegalovirus exposure and HLA in healthy donors. TCRdb keeps only in-frame clones here, not all; method: immunoSEQ multiplex PCR. The repertoire holds about 98,000 clones, with roughly 84% as singletons. The sample was PBMCs. Every receptor here comes from a young man in good health and CMV-seropositive.

J is TRBJ2-7 and V is TRBV7-2; TRBD2 aligns across 11 bases. Trimming removed 4 bases from V and 9 bases from J; junction bases left unmatched: 5. The CDR3 loop spans 13 amino acids. Germline V gene lookup returns CDR1 SGHTA and CDR2 FQGNSA. CDR3 residues: CASSSPSGRTQYF. In nucleotides, the CDR3 is TGTGCCAGCAGCTCACCTAGCGGGAGGACGCAGTACTTC.

CDR3 sequence reads: CASSPIAGYNEQFF. The CDR3, as DNA: TGTGCCAGCAGCCCGATAGCGGGATACAATGAGCAGTTCTTC. V usage is TRBV27 and J usage is TRBJ2-1; 8 nucleotides align to TRBD2. Germline V gene lookup returns CDR1 MNHEY and CDR2 SMNVEV (reference sequence). The CDR3 runs 14 residues. Germline trimming cut 6 bases from V and 4 bases from J; bases unmatched to any gene: 5.

The rearrangement links TRBV29-1 to TRBJ2-3, with a tentative D call TRBD2 (8 bases). Per germline, CDR1 SQVTM and CDR2 ANQGSEA. The CDR3 consists of 14 residues. Trimming left V 7 bases short and J 6 bases short, with 20 bases between. The CDR3 DNA reads TGCAGCGCCCAGGGACAGTCGGGGGGGGATACGCAGTATTTT. Translated: CSAQGQSGGDTQYF.

The J gene is TRBJ1-1, the V gene TRBV9; D is perhaps TRBD1 (6 bases). CDR1 and CDR2 from the germline V gene are SGDLS and YYNGEE. CDR3 length: 16 amino acids. The V gene lost 0 bases and the J gene lost 1 base, with 13 bases spanning the gap. The CDR3 here is CASSVGDGQWNTEAFF. For the CDR3, the DNA is TGTGCCAGCAGCGTAGGGGATGGACAGTGGAACACTGAAGCTTTCTTT.

The genes are TRBV7-6 and TRBJ2-1, with D perhaps TRBD1 (6 bases). The germline CDR1 and CDR2 sequences are SGHVS and FNYEAQ. Trimming pared 4 bases from V and 9 bases from J, leaving 16 bases between. The CDR3 sequence is 14 residues long. The CDR3 reads CASSSETGFGEQFF. The CDR3 nucleotides read TGTGCCAGCAGCTCCGAAACAGGGTTTGGTGAGCAGTTCTTC. Full variable domain (rest looked up from reference TRBV7-6 and TRBJ2-1): GAGVSQSPRYKVTKRGQDVALRCDPISGHVSLYWYRQALGQGPEFLTYFNYEAQQDKSGLPNDRFSAERPEGSISTLTIQRTEQRDSAMYRCASSSETGFGEQFFGPGTRLTVL.

The sample holds a few counts of this clone. This chain uses TRBV9 with TRBJ2-3; 8 bases align to TRBD2. Germline CDR1 reads SGDLS; CDR2 reads YYNGEE. The CDR3 runs 16 residues. V was clipped by 4 bases and J by 0 bases; unmatched bases: 7. The CDR3 DNA follows: TGTGCCAGCAGCTTAGATGGACTAGCTAGCACAGATACGCAGTATTTT. The encoded protein is CASSLDGLASTDTQYF. The complete variable domain, with remaining parts taken from reference TRBV9 and TRBJ2-3, reads DSGVTQTPKHLITATGQRVTLRCSPRSGDLSVYWYQQSLDQGLQFLIQYYNGEERAKGNILERFSAQQFPDLHSELNLSSLELGDSALYFCASSLDGLASTDTQYFGPGTRLTVL.

The DNA for the CDR3 is TGTGCCAGCAGCCCTCGGACAACTATCTCCTACGAGCAGTACTTC. Translating gives CASSPRTTISYEQYF. V and J are TRBV11-3 and TRBJ2-7; maybe TRBD1 (5 bases). The V gene's germline CDR1 is SGHNT and CDR2 YENEEA. The CDR3 is 15 residues long. Trimming took 5 bases from V and 0 from J, leaving 14 bases between them. Filled out from reference TRBV11-3 and TRBJ2-7, the complete variable domain reads EAGVVQSPRYKIIEKKQPVAFWCNPISGHNTLYWYLQNLGQGPELLIRYENEEAVDDSQLPKDRFSAERLKGVDSTLKIQPAELGDSAVYLCASSPRTTISYEQYFGPGTRLTVT.

J is TRBJ1-5 and V is TRBV7-2; D not certain. Germline CDR1 is SGHTA and CDR2 is FQGNSA. This CDR3 region has 13 residues. V was cut by 2 bases and J by 3 bases, with 5 bases left in between. CDR3: CASSLRNNQPQHF. The DNA for the CDR3 is TGTGCCAGCAGCTTACGTAACAATCAGCCCCAGCATTTT.

V usage is TRBV7-8 and J usage is TRBJ1-6; D unresolved. Trimming shortened V by 4 bases and J by 14 bases, and 12 bases separated the two germline ends. This CDR3 has 12 residues. Germline lookup yields CDR1 SGHVS and CDR2 FQNEAQ. CDR3 residues: CASSSQEGTLHF. CDR3 DNA: TGTGCCAGCAGCTCCCAGGAAGGTACCCTCCACTTT.

This clone was detected once. The gene calls are TRBV27 and TRBJ1-4, with D perhaps TRBD1 (5 bases). The germline V and J ends were trimmed by 5 bases and 7 bases, with 20 bases remaining between them. The CDR3 extends over 16 amino acids. CDR1 is MNHEY and CDR2 is SMNVEV in the germline V gene (reference sequence). This CDR3 reads CASSPPRQTFSEKLFF. CDR3 coding DNA: TGTGCCAGCAGTCCCCCGCGACAGACCTTTTCTGAAAAACTGTTTTTT.

The chain couples TRBV7-2 to TRBJ2-3, with 9 positions matching TRBD2. CDR1 SGHTA and CDR2 FQGNSA come from the germline V gene. The CDR3 spans 16 residues. V dropped 5 bases and J dropped 2; count of bases not matched to a gene: 8. CDR3 in DNA: TGTGCCAGCAGCCACACTCCTAGCGGGAACACAGATACGCAGTATTTT. It is translated as CASSHTPSGNTDTQYF. The variable domain in full, completed from reference TRBV7-2 and TRBJ2-3, reads GAGVSQSPSNKVTEKGKDVELRCDPISGHTALYWYRQSLGQGLEFLIYFQGNSAPDKSGLPSDRFSAERTGGSVSTLTIQRTQQEDSAVYLCASSHTPSGNTDTQYFGPGTRLTVL.

J is TRBJ2-7 and V is TRBV5-1, with TRBD2 as a possible D gene (6 bases). CDR3 length: 14 residues. Trimming took off 0 bases at V and 5 bases at J, with 12 bases between the two ends. CDR1 is SGHRS and CDR2 is YFSETQ in the germline V gene. CDR3 DNA sequence: TGCGCCAGCAGCTTGGCGGAGGGGAGCAACGAGCAGTACTTC. Encoded protein: CASSLAEGSNEQYF.

The rearrangement joins TRBV9 to TRBJ2-3; D is ambiguous. This CDR3 region has 13 residues. Germline V gene data show CDR1 as SGDLS and CDR2 as YYNGEE. Trimming shortened V by 4 bases and J by 2 bases, and 8 bases separated the two germline ends. The CDR3 here is CASSPRDTDTQYF. DNA for the CDR3: TGTGCCAGCAGCCCCCGCGACACAGATACGCAGTATTTT.

The V gene is TRBV28, the J gene TRBJ2-7; 8 bases align to TRBD2. Per the germline V gene, CDR1 is MDHEN and CDR2 is SYDVKM. Unmatched junction bases numbered 3, after V lost 3 bases and J lost 2 bases. The CDR3 sequence is 14 residues long. The CDR3 nucleotides read TGTGCCAGCAGTTTCCCGGGACTAGCCTACGAGCAGTACTTC. Its translation is CASSFPGLAYEQYF.

This clone was recorded only once. The chain employs TRBV10-3 and TRBJ2-2; perhaps TRBD1 as D (5 bases). The germline CDR1 and CDR2 sequences are ENHRY and SYGVKD. CDR3 length equals 16 residues. V lost 3 bases to trimming and J lost 4 bases, with 15 bases between them. The CDR3 loop is CAISDPAGRVTGELFF. DNA for the CDR3: TGTGCCATCAGTGACCCCGCTGGCAGGGTCACCGGGGAGCTGTTTTTT.